This T cell receptor (beta chain) came from a study of CD8 T cell repertoires and HIV-1 epitope variants. Study at large: Separate wells received one of Twenty-five Gag or Nef variant peptides. Tested: three Gag epitope families, Nef HW9 and YT9.

Worth noting for this clone: The antigen is undetermined.

Trimming pared 0 bases from V and 7 bases from J, leaving 14 bases between. Per germline, CDR1 SGDLS and CDR2 YYNGEE. The CDR3 is 14 amino acids. Data came from immunoSEQ multiplex PCR; TCRdb stores just in-frame clones and leaves some out. The repertoire holds 3,500 to 4,000 clones, roughly 68% seen once, with 40% to 55% in the top ten. The V and J genes are TRBV9 and TRBJ2-7; D may be TRBD1 (5 bases). Sequencing used cultured CD8+ T cells derived from PBMCs. The source of this sequence is a male donor with HIV. The CDR3 DNA reads as TGTGCCAGCAGCGTAGGGGGTGCTAAGGGGGAGCAGTACTTC. This gives the protein CASSVGGAKGEQYF.